Listed below are T cell receptor beta chains from one sample, sequenced in a study of neurological immune-mediated disorders. TCRdb used MiXCR to reprocess the 5' RACE reads, holding one entry per CDR3 protein. The profile shows nearly 60,000 distinct CDR3 sequences, about 3.4% of them singletons. Source material: PBMCs. The origin of the receptors is a woman aged 60-70 years with multiple sclerosis. Both conserved end residues are part of each CDR3. A D gene is named only where the DNA matches it firmly. Some rows mark clone size as missing; the rest say once, few, many or name a class of expanded clone.

D: -
size: many
J: TRBJ2-1
V: TRBV5-1
CDR3: CASSLGGAGNNEQFF
DNA: TGCGCCAGCAGCTTGGGGGGCGCGGGTAACAATGAGCAGTTCTTC

D: -
size: many
J: TRBJ1-2
V: TRBV20-1
CDR3: CSARDSREAYGYTF
DNA: TGCAGTGCTAGAGATAGTCGGGAAGCCTATGGCTACACCTTC

D: -
size: few
J: TRBJ1-5
V: TRBV24-1
CDR3: CATSDGVQPQHF
DNA: TGTGCCACCAGTGATGGTGTGCAGCCCCAGCATTTT

D: -
size: many
J: TRBJ2-5
V: TRBV28
CDR3: CASSLFGRLSIPEETQYF
DNA: TGTGCCAGCAGTTTATTTGGGAGACTTAGCATACCGGAGGAGACCCAGTACTTC

D: TRBD1
size: many
J: TRBJ2-7
V: TRBV20-1
CDR3: CSARVGHGTGSYEQYF
DNA: TGCAGTGCTAGAGTGGGGCACGGGACAGGTTCCTACGAGCAGTACTTC

D: -
size: many
J: TRBJ2-7
V: TRBV7-8
CDR3: CASSLWDGTYEQYF
DNA: TGTGCCAGCAGCTTATGGGACGGAACCTACGAGCAGTACTTC

D: TRBD1
size: many
J: TRBJ1-3
V: TRBV3-1
CDR3: CASSQQGATGNTIYF
DNA: TGTGCCAGCAGCCAACAGGGGGCTACTGGAAACACCATATATTTT

D: -
size: -
J: TRBJ1-6
V: TRBV15
CDR3: CATSREVPNSTLNF
DNA: TGTGCCACCAGCAGAGAGGTCCCTAATTCAACCCTCAACTTT

D: TRBD1
size: many
J: TRBJ1-1
V: TRBV7-9
CDR3: CASSSLTGAGTEAFF
DNA: TGTGCCAGCAGCTCGCTAACAGGGGCCGGGACTGAAGCTTTCTTT

D: TRBD2
size: many
J: TRBJ2-5
V: TRBV11-1
CDR3: CASRPTGTSAQETQYF
DNA: TGTGCCAGCAGACCAACCGGGACTAGCGCACAAGAGACCCAGTACTTC

D: TRBD2
size: many
J: TRBJ2-1
V: TRBV6-2/TRBV6-3
CDR3: CASSLTSGGALDEQFF
DNA: TGTGCCAGCAGTCTGACTAGCGGGGGGGCCTTGGATGAGCAGTTCTTC

D: -
size: many
J: TRBJ1-1
V: TRBV20-1
CDR3: CSAGRSKTGYHSAFF
DNA: TGCAGTGCTGGCCGGAGTAAAACAGGGTATCATTCGGCTTTCTTT

D: TRBD1
size: many
J: TRBJ2-7
V: TRBV20-1
CDR3: CSAGEGALSSYEQYF
DNA: TGCAGTGCTGGAGAGGGGGCCCTGAGCTCCTACGAGCAGTACTTC

D: -
size: many
J: TRBJ1-3
V: TRBV20-1
CDR3: CSASPVPPGAPLPVPGNTIYF
DNA: TGCAGTGCCTCCCCTGTACCACCCGGGGCTCCCTTGCCCGTTCCTGGAAACACCATATATTTT

D: -
size: few
J: TRBJ1-1
V: TRBV6-5
CDR3: CASSYRAGNTEAFF
DNA: TGTGCCAGCAGTTATAGGGCTGGGAACACTGAAGCTTTCTTT

D: -
size: once
J: TRBJ1-2
V: TRBV25-1
CDR3: CASSEHTGTYGYTF
DNA: TGTGCCAGCAGTGAGCATACTGGAACCTATGGCTACACCTTC

D: -
size: many
J: TRBJ2-5
V: TRBV6-6
CDR3: CASSYKTAHQETQYF
DNA: TGTGCCAGCAGCTACAAGACAGCCCACCAAGAGACCCAGTACTTC

D: -
size: many
J: TRBJ1-5
V: TRBV20-1
CDR3: CSVGDSNQPQHF
DNA: TGCAGTGTTGGGGATAGCAATCAGCCCCAGCATTTT

D: -
size: -
J: TRBJ2-2
V: TRBV6-1
CDR3: CASSDQPTGELFF
DNA: TGTGCCAGCAGTGATCAGCCCACCGGGGAGCTGTTTTTT

D: TRBD1
size: many
J: TRBJ1-2
V: TRBV4-3
CDR3: CASSSDRDYGYTF
DNA: TGCGCCAGCAGCTCTGACAGGGACTATGGCTACACCTTC

D: -
size: many
J: TRBJ1-5
V: TRBV6-1
CDR3: CASNPAQKGVQPQHF
DNA: TGTGCCAGCAACCCAGCCCAAAAGGGGGTTCAGCCCCAGCATTTT

D: TRBD2
size: many
J: TRBJ2-3
V: TRBV9
CDR3: CASSVTLAGADTQYF
DNA: TGTGCCAGCAGCGTAACCCTAGCGGGGGCAGATACGCAGTATTTT

D: TRBD2
size: many
J: TRBJ2-1
V: TRBV6-2/TRBV6-3
CDR3: CASSYRPSGGLRGIYNEQFF
DNA: TGTGCCAGCAGTTACAGGCCTAGCGGGGGCCTAAGGGGGATCTACAATGAGCAGTTCTTC

D: TRBD2
size: many
J: TRBJ2-5
V: TRBV20-1
CDR3: CSAREGLAGWMKETQYF
DNA: TGCAGTGCTAGAGAAGGACTAGCGGGATGGATGAAAGAGACCCAGTACTTC

D: -
size: many
J: TRBJ1-5
V: TRBV5-1
CDR3: CASSPSPQGRGNQPQHF
DNA: TGCGCCAGCAGCCCGAGCCCCCAGGGGCGAGGCAATCAGCCCCAGCATTTT

D: -
size: many
J: TRBJ2-7
V: TRBV7-2
CDR3: CASSIPGYEQYF
DNA: TGTGCCAGCAGCATTCCCGGATACGAGCAGTACTTC